One sample yielded the 30 T cell receptor beta chains listed below, sequenced in a study of T cells in Graves' hyperthyroidism and ophthalmopathy. There were TCR beta CDR3 regions amplified from RNA transcripts. First-round RT-PCR with HTBI primers amplified the TCR CDR3 region. TCRdb re-called the multiplex PCR reads with MiXCR, one entry per CDR3 protein. The sample lists around 690,000 distinct CDR3 sequences, roughly 20% seen once, with roughly 30% in the top ten. Sample: blood. The receptors originated from a man between 25 and 39 years old with Graves' ophthalmopathy.

This clonotype occurred a few times. The chain employs TRBV18 and TRBJ2-3, with 12 bases fitting TRBD2. This CDR3 contains 17 residues. Per the germline V gene, CDR1 is KGHSH and CDR2 is LQKENI. The ends lost 4 bases at V and 5 bases at J; junction bases unmatched: 10. The CDR3 region is CASSRPLTSGSGDTQYF. The CDR3 nucleotides read TGTGCCAGCTCACGGCCTTTGACTAGCGGGAGCGGAGATACGCAGTATTTT.

Remarks on this clonotype: At one boundary the junction diverges from the germline segment, which might be a read error. The chain joins TRBV28 to TRBJ2-1; the match to TRBD1 covers 8 bases. The CDR3 totals 14 residues. Germline CDR1 is MDHEN and CDR2 is SYDVKM. CDR3: CASGLAQGGNEQFF. The CDR3 DNA reads as TGTGCCAGCGGTTTGGCACAGGGGGGCAATGAGCAGTTCTTC.

In its sample, this clonotype was seen many times. The rearrangement joins TRBV5-1 to TRBJ2-1; a possible D gene is TRBD2 (5 bases). The V gene lost 0 bases and the J gene lost 0 bases, with 7 bases spanning the gap. This CDR3 has 15 amino acids. Germline assignment: CDR1 SGHRS and CDR2 YFSETQ. The CDR3 region is CASSLEGSSYNEQFF. The DNA for the CDR3 is TGCGCCAGCAGCTTGGAAGGGAGCTCCTACAATGAGCAGTTCTTC.

The sample holds many counts of this clonotype. This sequence joins TRBV20-1 and TRBJ2-1; possibly TRBD1 for D (6 bases). The CDR3 consists of 13 residues. Germline CDR1 is DFQATT and CDR2 is SNEGSKA (reference sequence). Trimming shortened V by 3 bases and J by 6 bases, and 12 bases separated the two germline ends. The CDR3 loop reads CSASRGSGNEQFF. CDR3 in DNA: TGCAGTGCTAGCAGGGGCTCGGGCAATGAGCAGTTCTTC.

V usage is TRBV19 and J usage is TRBJ1-5, with 7 bases matching TRBD1. The CDR3 extends over 14 amino acids. The germline CDR1 and CDR2 sequences are LNHDA and SQIVND (reference sequence). The V and J ends lost 7 bases and 0 bases, in that order; junction bases with no gene match: 3. CDR3 loop: CASKGTDSNQPQHF. CDR3 nucleotide sequence: TGTGCCAGTAAAGGGACAGATAGCAATCAGCCCCAGCATTTT.

This clonotype was counted ten times or more. The chain combines TRBV2 with TRBJ2-7; D may be TRBD2 (6 bases). Trimming shortened V by 1 base and J by 1 base, and 11 bases separated the two germline ends. Germline V gene lookup returns CDR1 SNHLY and CDR2 FYNNEI. The CDR3 has 15 residues. Written as DNA, the CDR3 is TGTGCCAGCAGTGAAGTTAGCGGAGATTCCTACGAGCAGTACTTC. The encoded protein is CASSEVSGDSYEQYF.

This clonotype was seen more than once but under ten times. This rearrangement joins TRBV27 to TRBJ1-5; possibly TRBD1 for D (5 bases). The V end lost 0 bases, the J end lost 2 bases, and 11 bases lay between the germline ends. The germline gives CDR1 MNHEY, CDR2 SMNVEV (reference sequence). This CDR3 has 16 residues. Here the CDR3 reads CASSLSRGAGNQPQHF. The CDR3 DNA reads as TGTGCCAGCAGTTTATCGAGAGGGGCGGGCAATCAGCCCCAGCATTTT.

This clonotype has ten or more counts. V gene TRBV5-1 combines with J gene TRBJ2-1, with unresolved D. Germline lookup yields CDR1 SGHRS and CDR2 YFSETQ. The CDR3 extends over 14 amino acids. The V end was cut by 1 base, the J end by 4 bases, with 9 bases between. CDR3 DNA: TGCGCCAGCAGCTTGTTGCCAGAATACAATGAGCAGTTCTTC. Protein: CASSLLPEYNEQFF. The entire variable domain, with the rest obtained from reference TRBV5-1 and TRBJ2-1, is as follows: KAGVTQTPRYLIKTRGQQVTLSCSPISGHRSVSWYQQTPGQGLQFLFEYFSETQRNKGNFPGRFSGRQFSNSRSEMNVSTLELGDSALYLCASSLLPEYNEQFFGPGTRLTVL.

This clonotype was recorded a few times. This likely comes from a read error, as the CDR3 has no conserved phenylalanine or tryptophan at its end. The rearrangement joins TRBV6-2 or TRBV6-3 to TRBJ2-1; tentatively, D is TRBD1 (6 bases). Trimming took 10 bases from V and 0 from J, leaving 16 bases between them. This CDR3 is 15 amino acids long. Germline V CDR1 and CDR2: MNHEY, SVGEGT. CDR3: CATNRDASSYNEQFS. The CDR3 nucleotides read TGTGCCACCAACAGGGACGCCAGCTCCTACAATGAGCAGTTCTCC.

J is TRBJ2-3 and V is TRBV7-6, with 8 positions matching TRBD2. V lost 5 bases and J lost 5; bases outside the gene matches: 12. The germline V gene has CDR1 SGHVS and CDR2 FNYEAQ. The CDR3 spans 16 residues. The CDR3 region has the DNA TGTGCCAGCAGCCCCGGAGGAGAGCGGGAGAGAGATACGCAGTATTTT. Translation gives CASSPGGERERDTQYF. The full variable domain, in which reference TRBV7-6 and TRBJ2-3 provide the parts outside the CDR3, is GAGVSQSPRYKVTKRGQDVALRCDPISGHVSLYWYRQALGQGPEFLTYFNYEAQQDKSGLPNDRFSAERPEGSISTLTIQRTEQRDSAMYRCASSPGGERERDTQYFGPGTRLTVL.

The rearrangement uses TRBV6-1 and TRBJ2-1, with 8 bases lining up with TRBD2. Looked up from germline, CDR1 is MNHNS and CDR2 is SASEGT. Unmatched junction bases numbered 9, after V lost 2 bases and J lost 6 bases. This CDR3 is built from 16 residues. The CDR3 coding sequence is TGTGCCAGCAGTGAATATGCGGGAGGAACCGGCAATGAGCAGTTCTTC. Translating gives CASSEYAGGTGNEQFF.

This clonotype has a handful of counts. V gene TRBV19 combines with J gene TRBJ1-1, with TRBD1 identical over 9 bases. This CDR3 has 17 amino acids. Germline CDR1 is LNHDA and CDR2 is SQIVND (reference sequence). V trimming: 3 bases; J trimming: 3 bases; junction bases outside the gene matches: 11. As DNA, the CDR3 is TGTGCCAGTAGTATGGGCCCCGGACAGGGGAGAGACACTGAAGCTTTCTTT. Residues: CASSMGPGQGRDTEAFF.

This CDR3 is CASSYLPGQGTGELFF. In DNA form, the CDR3 reads TGTGCCAGCAGTTACCTCCCGGGACAGGGGACCGGGGAGCTGTTTTTT. The rearrangement links TRBV6-2 or TRBV6-3 to TRBJ2-2; 10 nucleotides agree with TRBD1. This CDR3 comprises 16 residues. J was trimmed by 5 bases and V by 2 bases; bases with no gene match: 5. The germline gives CDR1 MNHEY, CDR2 SVGEGT.

The sample holds a few counts of this clonotype. The V call is TRBV6-1, the J call TRBJ2-1, with TRBD2 matching over 7 bases. This CDR3 spans 15 amino acids. V was clipped by 2 bases and J by 7 bases; unmatched bases: 8. Germline CDR1 is MNHNS and CDR2 is SASEGT. CDR3 in amino acids: CASSESWTSGNEQFF. CDR3 DNA sequence: TGTGCCAGCAGTGAAAGTTGGACTAGTGGGAATGAGCAGTTCTTC.

The chain carries TRBV7-9 and TRBJ1-2; TRBD1 is a possible D gene (5 bases). The CDR3 is 15 residues long. Germline V gene sequence: CDR1 SEHNR, CDR2 FQNEAQ (reference sequence). V was pared by 5 bases and J by 8 bases, with 21 bases between. This CDR3 reads CASSRDAGGPSGYTF. CDR3 coding DNA: TGTGCCAGCAGCCGGGACGCCGGAGGTCCTAGCGGCTACACCTTC.

This clonotype was picked up a small number of times. A much more abundant neighbour one base away suggests this may be a read error. The chain uses TRBV11-2 and TRBJ1-1; D is unclear. V was clipped by 1 base and J by 1 base, with 10 bases between them. Germline assignment: CDR1 SGHAT and CDR2 FQNNGV. The CDR3 length is 15 residues. The CDR3 coding sequence is TGTGCCAGCAGCTTAGTATCCTGGTCGAACACTGAAGCTTTCTTT. It is translated as CASSLVSWSNTEAFF.

The chain joins TRBV6-2 or TRBV6-3 to TRBJ2-7; 10 positions match TRBD2. The CDR3 length is 16 residues. Germline loops: CDR1 MNHEY, CDR2 SVGEGT. The trim removed 5 bases at V and 0 bases at J, leaving 7 bases unmatched. The DNA of the CDR3 is TGTGCCAGCAGTGGCGGGGCTAGCGGGAGCTCCTACGAGCAGTACTTC. Amino acids: CASSGGASGSSYEQYF.

This clonotype was picked up many times. V is TRBV13 and J is TRBJ2-5; 9 nucleotides agree with TRBD2. Losses at the gene ends were 2 bases for V and 3 bases for J; bases not matched to a gene: 10. Germline CDR1 reads PRHDT; CDR2 reads FYEKMQ (reference sequence). This CDR3 region has 17 residues. The CDR3 is CASSLRRDGLAKETQYF. Written as DNA, the CDR3 is TGTGCCAGCAGCTTAAGAAGGGACGGACTAGCGAAAGAGACCCAGTACTTC.

The V and J genes are TRBV5-1 and TRBJ2-1, with D tentatively TRBD1 (6 bases). From germline, CDR1 is SGHRS and CDR2 YFSETQ. There are 16 residues in the CDR3. Trimming removed 0 bases at V and 9 bases at J, with 19 bases between. The DNA of the CDR3 is TGCGCCAGCAGCTTGGCCGAGGCTTCAGGGGTTAGTGAGCAGTTCTTC. It encodes CASSLAEASGVSEQFF.

In its sample, this clonotype was seen many times. CDR3 sequence: CASSLTFQGGYTF. CDR3 bases: TGTGCCAGCAGCCTTACCTTCCAAGGCGGCTACACCTTC. This sequence joins TRBV11-2 and TRBJ1-2, with D unclear. The CDR3 runs 13 residues. Between the trimmed V and J ends, which lost 5 bases and 8 bases, there was a span of 15 bases. CDR1 SGHAT and CDR2 FQNNGV come from the germline V gene.

This clonotype showed up just a few times. The CDR3 DNA is TGTGCCAGCAGTCGATTAAGGGCAGATACGCAGTATTTT. It encodes CASSRLRADTQYF. The chain employs TRBV6-1 and TRBJ2-3; D is unresolved. V lost 5 bases and J lost 4, with 10 bases in between. The CDR3 has 13 amino acids. Germline CDR1 MNHNS, CDR2 SASEGT.

This sequence joins TRBV29-1 and TRBJ2-7, with D perhaps matching TRBD2 (6 bases). The V end was cut by 4 bases, the J end by 3 bases, with 10 bases between. CDR3 length equals 12 residues. Germline lookup yields CDR1 SQVTM and CDR2 ANQGSEA. CDR3 nucleotide sequence: TGCAGCGTTGGAAGGAGGGACTACGAGCAGTACTTC. This sequence encodes CSVGRRDYEQYF.

V and J are TRBV20-1 and TRBJ2-2; perhaps TRBD2 as D (5 bases). Per germline, CDR1 DFQATT and CDR2 SNEGSKA (reference sequence). The germline V and J ends were trimmed by 5 bases and 1 base, with 11 bases remaining between them. CDR3 length: 14 amino acids. CDR3 DNA sequence: TGCAGTGCTCGCCTAGCACAGAACACCGGGGAGCTGTTTTTT. Its translation: CSARLAQNTGELFF.

The V gene is TRBV5-1, the J gene TRBJ2-3; perhaps TRBD1 as D (5 bases). CDR3 length equals 14 residues. V shed 4 bases and J shed 3 bases, with 12 bases lying between them. From germline, CDR1 is SGHRS and CDR2 YFSETQ. The DNA for the CDR3 is TGCGCCAGCAGCCCGACAGTTGGGACAGATACGCAGTATTTT. Its protein product is CASSPTVGTDTQYF.

Ten or more counts support this clonotype. Here the CDR3 reads CASSLKADYGYTF. The CDR3 DNA sequence: TGTGCCAGCAGTTTAAAGGCGGACTATGGCTACACCTTC. The chain uses TRBV28 and TRBJ1-2; D gene ambiguous. Per germline, CDR1 MDHEN and CDR2 SYDVKM. Trimming took off 2 bases at V and 3 bases at J, with 7 bases between the two ends. The CDR3 loop spans 13 amino acids.

This clonotype has a count of ten or more. The rearrangement uses TRBV6-1 and TRBJ1-1; 8 bases map to TRBD1. Germline trimming cut 3 bases from V and 2 bases from J; bases unmatched to any gene: 8. The CDR3 is made up of 16 amino acids. Germline V gene sequence: CDR1 MNHNS, CDR2 SASEGT. The CDR3 is CASSDPRGRLNTEAFF. CDR3 nucleotides: TGTGCCAGCAGTGACCCCAGGGGGCGCCTAAACACTGAAGCTTTCTTT.

This clonotype was observed a few times. The CDR3 bases are TGTGCCACCAGTGATTTAGGCAGGAACACCGGGGAGCTGTTTTTT. Amino acids: CATSDLGRNTGELFF. The chain is built from TRBV24-1 and TRBJ2-2, with D unclear. Per germline, CDR1 KGHDR and CDR2 SFDVKD. The CDR3 length is 15 residues. V was trimmed by 1 base and J by 1 base, leaving 6 bases between them.

In this sample, this clonotype turned up a few times. The chain couples TRBV20-1 to TRBJ1-1; the match to TRBD1 covers 9 bases. CDR1 and CDR2 from the germline V gene are DFQATT and SNEGSKA (reference sequence). The J segment lost 4 bases and the V segment lost 4 bases, leaving 4 bases of the junction unmatched. This CDR3 has 13 amino acids. CDR3 in amino acids: CSAKQGAGTEAFF. In DNA, the CDR3 is TGCAGTGCTAAACAGGGGGCGGGCACTGAAGCTTTCTTT.

This sequence joins TRBV18 and TRBJ2-3; D is ambiguous. The CDR3 length is 16 residues. Germline CDR1 is KGHSH and CDR2 is LQKENI. Deletions cut 0 bases from V and 0 bases from J, with 10 bases between. In DNA form, the CDR3 reads TGTGCCAGCTCACCACCTAGGGCCACCAGCACAGATACGCAGTATTTT. Protein: CASSPPRATSTDTQYF.

V usage is TRBV7-8 and J usage is TRBJ1-2; D is unclear. From germline, CDR1 is SGHVS and CDR2 FQNEAQ. CDR3 length: 15 residues. V lost 2 bases and J 8 bases, leaving 18 bases between the germline ends. In nucleotides, the CDR3 is TGTGCCAGCAGCTTAACGTCTCGGGCAGGTGGGGGCTACACCTTC. As protein: CASSLTSRAGGGYTF.